This TCR beta chain stems from a study of T cells after somatic rescue of genetic block (dated by TCRdb to 2020 to 2021). Context from the whole study: What the study looked at was long-term robustness, specifically in a T-cell system that came about through somatic rescue of a genetic block in T-cell development.

V is cut by 11 bases and J by 4 bases, and the space between the germline ends is 14 bases. For CDR1 and CDR2, the germline V gene (reference sequence) lists LNHDA and SQIVND. The cysteine opens and the phenylalanine closes a CDR3 of 12 amino acids. The read is trimmed to its CDR3 DNA, 36 bases read in frame from base 1. A remark on this clone: Its target antigen remains unknown. No base-level quality is on record; no much larger clone is a single base apart.

The library was built by means of the immunoSEQ multiplex PCR assay. TCRdb holds this immuneACCESS table with in-frame rearrangements only. Some clones are missing; in checked studies, unresolved V genes explain under half, and the rest has no known cause. In all, the sample holds about 68,000 clones, and under 95% of those were seen once. The ten largest make up approximately 2.9% of the sample. Sequenced material: peripheral blood mononuclear cells (PBMCs). This receptor was taken from a man between 35 and 55 years old. The sequence is built from TRBV19 and TRBJ1-1, with no confidently assigned D gene. The CDR3 loop reads CALTAETTEAFF. The DNA sequence is given as TGTGCCCTCACGGCCGAGACCACTGAAGCTTTCTTT.